This T cell receptor (beta chain) appears in the sequencing data of a study of neurological immune-mediated disorders. The CDR3 runs to 13 residues. Germline CDR1 is SGHTA and CDR2 is FQGTGA. The V end was cut by 5 bases, the J end by 5 bases, with 9 bases between. TCRdb re-analysed the 5' RACE reads in MiXCR, keeping a single row per CDR3 protein. This sample has roughly 50,000 distinct CDR3 sequences, with roughly 13% found just once. By proportion, this clonotype is large (0.1 to 1%). Sequences were obtained from PBMCs. This receptor was obtained from a woman aged 55-70 years with HTLV-1-associated myelopathy (HAM/TSP). This rearrangement joins TRBV7-3 to TRBJ2-2; D uncertain. CDR3 sequence: CASSTVGTGELFF. In DNA, the CDR3 is TGTGCCAGCAGCACGGTTGGTACCGGGGAGCTGTTTTTT.